This TCR beta chain was obtained from a study of monozygotic twins with inflammatory bowel disease. Overall study findings and caveats: IBD patients, compared with healthy twins, shared fewer clonotypes with others (especially with disease activity). Researchers reported no repertoire similarity difference between concordant and discordant twins, possibly from limited power.

RNA in its total form was extracted from whole blood, and T cells were not sorted. Researchers put TCRalpha and TCRbeta cDNA through two nested PCRs lasting 16 and 9 cycles. TCRdb reanalyzed the 5' RACE reads and collapses them to one entry per CDR3 protein, without DNA. This table lists about 380,000 distinct CDR3 sequences. The CDR3 has 17 residues. Germline values: CDR1 KGHDR, CDR2 SFDVKD. As regards this clonotype: The antigen is not known.

Sequenced material: blood. The sequence was obtained from a human donor with ulcerative colitis or Crohn's disease, or a healthy co-twin of an affected twin (not recorded which). The chain couples TRBV24-1 to TRBJ2-2. The CDR3 reads CATSDADPSSSSGELFF.